This T cell receptor (beta chain) was observed in a study of blood T cell repertoires in COVID-19. This clone turned up a few times. The CDR3 contains 14 residues. Trimming pared 2 bases from V and 8 bases from J, leaving 13 bases between. Germline CDR1 SGHTS, CDR2 YDEGEE. In the authors' methods: Using reference gene primer amplification, nucleated cell counts were estimated. The repertoire was sequenced with immunoSEQ multiplex PCR; TCRdb's copy has only in-frame clones and lacks some. D and trimming were read from the DNA, whereas the V and J calls and clone size are those reported in that table. Here the sample spans about 120,000 clones, 80% to 90% being singletons.

Input material: peripheral blood. The receptor was isolated from a man in his 70s with active or convalescent COVID-19. The V gene is TRBV5-8, the J gene TRBJ1-4, with D unclear. The DNA for the CDR3 is TGTGCCAGCAGCTTTGGACCTACGGGGGAAAAACTGTTTTTT. Translated, it gives CASSFGPTGEKLFF.